A selection of T cell receptor beta chains follows, all from one sample in a study of regulatory T cells in long-lasting Graves disease. TCRdb itself ran the multiplex PCR reads through MiXCR, one entry per CDR3 protein. The sample lists about 310,000 distinct CDR3 sequences, 20% to 25% occurring once. The sequencing here drew on peripheral blood mononuclear cells (PBMCs), taken when the disease was refractory, from a patient treated with antithyroid drugs. Source of these receptors: a female donor with Graves disease. CDR3s include the opening cysteine and the closing phenylalanine or tryptophan. The D gene is left open where the match is weak. Part of the rows lack a size; the others show once, few, many or a class for expanded clones.

>TRBJ2-7|.|.|TRBV6-2/TRBV6-3
CASSRGPPLTDYEQYF
TGTGCCAGCAGCCGCGGACCTCCCCTCACCGACTACGAGCAGTACTTC
>TRBJ2-7|many|.|TRBV20-1
CSARDLQASRSYEQYF
TGCAGTGCTAGAGATCTTCAGGCCTCGAGGTCCTACGAGCAGTACTTC
>TRBJ2-1|.|TRBD2|TRBV6-2/TRBV6-3
CATGLAGVINEQFF
TGTGCCACCGGACTAGCGGGAGTAATCAATGAGCAGTTCTTC
>TRBJ2-5|many|TRBD2|TRBV18
CASSPGLGEETQYF
TGTGCCAGCTCACCGGGACTAGGCGAAGAGACCCAGTACTTC
>TRBJ2-2|.|.|TRBV10-3
CAISESTGLGTGELFF
TGTGCCATCAGTGAGTCAACGGGTTTGGGGACCGGGGAGCTGTTTTTT
>TRBJ2-1|.|TRBD1|TRBV7-9
CASTLPGQVDNEQFF
TGTGCCAGCACCCTTCCGGGACAGGTCGACAATGAGCAGTTCTTC
>TRBJ1-1|.|.|TRBV10-3
CAISESSGPGTEAFF
TGTGCCATCAGTGAGTCTTCAGGCCCAGGCACTGAAGCTTTCTTT
>TRBJ1-1|.|.|TRBV20-1
CSARDPMGRVDTEAFF
TGCAGTGCTAGAGATCCTATGGGGCGGGTAGACACTGAAGCTTTCTTT
>TRBJ2-4|.|.|TRBV12-3/TRBV12-4
CASKQPAKNIQYF
TGTGCCAGCAAGCAGCCAGCCAAAAACATTCAGTACTTC
>TRBJ2-7|.|.|TRBV7-8
CASTLGGQGLSYEQYF
TGTGCCAGCACCTTAGGAGGCCAGGGCCTCTCCTACGAGCAGTACTTC
>TRBJ2-3|.|.|TRBV7-2
CASSLTSSVGQTDTQYF
TGTGCCAGCAGCTTAACATCCTCCGTAGGTCAAACAGATACGCAGTATTTT
>TRBJ1-1|many|.|TRBV7-2
CASSAGIRTEAFF
TGTGCCAGCAGCGCAGGGATTCGCACTGAAGCTTTCTTT
>TRBJ2-7|.|TRBD2|TRBV6-5
CASSYLAGGISSYEQYF
TGTGCCAGCAGTTACTTAGCGGGAGGGATTAGCTCCTACGAGCAGTACTTC
>TRBJ2-3|.|TRBD2|TRBV28
CASSWVSSGSADTQYF
TGTGCCAGCAGTTGGGTGTCTAGCGGGAGTGCAGATACGCAGTATTTT
>TRBJ2-3|once|.|TRBV6-2/TRBV6-3
CASSYSQGITDTQYF
TGTGCCAGCAGTTACAGCCAGGGAATCACAGATACGCAGTATTTT
>TRBJ2-7|few|.|TRBV2
CASSFPGSYEQYF
TGTGCCAGCAGCTTCCCCGGGTCCTACGAGCAGTACTTC
>TRBJ2-5|many|.|TRBV20-1
CSARDRRMQETQYF
TGCAGTGCTAGAGATCGGAGGATGCAAGAGACCCAGTACTTC
>TRBJ1-5|.|.|TRBV6-5
CASSYLSNQPQHF
TGTGCCAGCAGTTACCTTAGCAATCAGCCCCAGCATTTT
>TRBJ1-4|many|TRBD1|TRBV7-2
CASSPTGGAGEKLFF
TGTGCCAGCAGCCCCACAGGGGGAGCGGGCGAAAAACTGTTTTTT
>TRBJ2-3|.|TRBD2|TRBV20-1
CSGRASGITDTQYF
TGCAGTGGGAGGGCTAGCGGAATCACAGATACGCAGTATTTT
>TRBJ2-2|many|.|TRBV6-9
CASSYGLANTGELFF
TGTGCCAGCAGTTACGGCCTAGCGAACACCGGGGAGCTGTTTTTT
>TRBJ2-5|few|.|TRBV20-1
CSAYFYSSQETQYF
TGCAGTGCGTATTTTTACAGCTCCCAAGAGACCCAGTACTTC
>TRBJ2-7|many|TRBD1|TRBV28
CASSFPGQGTYEQYF
TGTGCCAGCAGTTTTCCGGGACAGGGCACCTACGAGCAGTACTTC
>TRBJ2-7|.|.|TRBV7-2
CASSLEGLGTSYEQYF
TGTGCCAGCAGCTTAGAGGGATTAGGGACCTCCTACGAGCAGTACTTC
>TRBJ1-1|few|TRBD1|TRBV6-2/TRBV6-3
CASSYRPDRAQAFF
TGTGCCAGCAGTTACCGACCCGACAGGGCCCAAGCTTTCTTT
>TRBJ2-7|many|.|TRBV2
CASSDAQGLYEQYF
TGTGCCAGCAGTGACGCACAGGGCCTCTACGAGCAGTACTTC
>TRBJ1-6|few|.|TRBV3-2
CASLPKDRAEDSPLHF
TGTGCCAGCTTACCTAAGGACAGGGCGGAGGATTCACCCCTCCACTTT
>TRBJ2-5|many|.|TRBV19
CASSKGRQETQYF
TGTGCCAGTAGTAAGGGGCGACAAGAGACCCAGTACTTC
>TRBJ1-1|many|.|TRBV13
CASSEGTPRAAFF
TGTGCCAGCAGCGAAGGGACCCCGCGGGCAGCTTTCTTT
>TRBJ2-7|few|.|TRBV6-2/TRBV6-3
CASSYLRGVSYEQYF
TGTGCCAGCAGTTACCTCAGGGGTGTGTCCTACGAGCAGTACTTC
>TRBJ2-5|many|TRBD2|TRBV7-9
CASSDGEREGRETQYF
TGTGCCAGCAGCGACGGGGAGCGGGAGGGCCGGGAGACCCAGTACTTC
>TRBJ1-1|many|.|TRBV2
CASGGTWNTEAFF
TGTGCCAGCGGGGGGACATGGAACACTGAAGCTTTCTTT
>TRBJ2-7|many|.|TRBV6-1
CASSPPGSSYEQYF
TGTGCCAGCAGTCCCCCGGGGAGCTCCTACGAGCAGTACTTC
>TRBJ1-6|many|.|TRBV11-1
CASSFGEGESPLHF
TGTGCCAGCAGCTTTGGAGAGGGGGAGTCACCCCTCCACTTT
>TRBJ2-1|.|.|TRBV4-1
CASSQNRWGGGNEQFF
TGCGCCAGCAGCCAAAACAGGTGGGGCGGTGGCAATGAGCAGTTCTTC
>TRBJ2-7|many|.|TRBV13
CASSLGLGGSYEQYF
TGTGCCAGCAGCTTAGGGCTCGGCGGTTCCTACGAGCAGTACTTC
>TRBJ2-5|.|.|TRBV20-1
CSARGGLLQETQYF
TGCAGTGCTAGAGGAGGGCTACTCCAAGAGACCCAGTACTTC
>TRBJ1-2|.|.|TRBV5-1
CASSFPGPGANYGYTF
TGCGCCAGCAGCTTTCCGGGACCGGGAGCTAACTATGGCTACACCTTC
>TRBJ1-5|many|.|TRBV6-4
CASRPRDQPQHF
TGTGCCAGCAGGCCCAGGGATCAGCCCCAGCATTTT